The 12 T cell receptor beta chains presented below share a single source sample, sequenced in a study of T cell responses to AZD1222 COVID-19 vaccine. TCRdb's copy holds only in-frame clones and misses some; the assay was immunoSEQ multiplex PCR. The sample lists about 78,000 clones; 87% were seen once. Sequencing was performed on peripheral blood, taken on day 0 of AZD1222 vaccination. These receptors originate from an adult in good health.

V gene TRBV19 combines with J gene TRBJ1-2; TRBD1 is a possible D gene (5 bases). Germline V gives CDR1 LNHDA, CDR2 SQIVND (reference sequence). Trimming pared 4 bases from V and 5 bases from J, leaving 14 bases between. This CDR3 is built from 14 residues. CDR3: CASSRDPGLYGYTF. As DNA, the CDR3 is TGTGCCAGTAGTAGGGACCCCGGCCTGTATGGCTACACCTTC.

The V gene is TRBV5-4, the J gene TRBJ1-2; D is unclear. Germline V gene sequence: CDR1 SGHNT, CDR2 YYREEE (reference sequence). The CDR3 runs 14 residues. V was shortened by 4 bases and J by 4 bases, with 14 bases between the two germline ends. CDR3 in DNA: TGTGCCAGCAGCAGAGGAGGGTCCGGCTATGGCTACACCTTC. Protein sequence: CASSRGGSGYGYTF.

This clone was recorded only once. The rearrangement links TRBV2 to TRBJ1-6; D is uncertain. Trimming removed 6 bases at V and 7 bases at J, with 16 bases between. Looked up from germline, CDR1 is SNHLY and CDR2 is FYNNEI. The CDR3 contains 15 residues. The CDR3 DNA follows: TGTGCCAGCAGGCCCCTGGGTCAAGGGAATTCACCCCTCCACTTT. Translated: CASRPLGQGNSPLHF.

This chain uses TRBV6-5 with TRBJ2-7; D possibly uses TRBD1 or TRBD2 (5 bases each). This CDR3 comprises 13 residues. V lost 6 bases and J lost 0, with 9 bases in between. The germline gives CDR1 MNHEY, CDR2 SVGAGI. The CDR3 bases are TGTGCCAGCAGGAGGGGAAGCTCCTACGAGCAGTACTTC. Residues: CASRRGSSYEQYF.

The sample holds one count of this clone. This chain connects TRBV28 to TRBJ1-2, with 10 bases that match TRBD1. The CDR3 length is 12 residues. Germline-derived CDR1 and CDR2 are MDHEN and SYDVKM. The junction had 5 bases not matched to a gene; V was cut back by 3 bases and J by 13 bases. CDR3 sequence: CASSFGDRGCTF. The CDR3 DNA reads TGTGCCAGCAGTTTCGGGGACAGGGGTTGCACCTTC.

The chain is built from TRBV21-1 and TRBJ2-7; the DNA was not compared with TRBD2, the D call given in the table. TRBV21-1 is labeled a pseudogene. The CDR3 is made up of 16 amino acids. The CDR3 coding sequence is TGTGCCAGCAGCAAAGGGTGTGGGACTTCTTCCTACGAGCAGTACTTC. Translation gives CASSKGCGTSSYEQYF.

V and J are TRBV5-1 and TRBJ1-3; TRBD1 is a possible D gene (6 bases). The CDR3 covers 15 residues. Germline values: CDR1 SGHRS, CDR2 YFSETQ. V shed 4 bases and J shed 0 bases, with 11 bases lying between them. CDR3 in amino acids: CASSQQGNSGNTIYF. The DNA for the CDR3 is TGCGCCAGCAGCCAACAGGGTAACTCTGGAAACACCATATATTTT.

V is TRBV7-2 and J is TRBJ2-1; 11 bases line up with TRBD2. This CDR3 is built from 15 residues. Germline lookup yields CDR1 SGHTA and CDR2 FQGNSA. V lost 5 bases to trimming and J lost 2 bases; unmatched junction nucleotides: 2. The chain's CDR3 is CASSPLAGAYNEQFF. CDR3 coding DNA: TGTGCCAGCAGCCCACTAGCGGGAGCCTACAATGAGCAGTTCTTC.

As for this clone: An end of the junction differs from the germline gene, which may be a read error. The rearrangement uses TRBV7-2 and TRBJ1-2, with D possibly matching TRBD1 (6 bases). Germline CDR1 and CDR2: SGHTA and FQGNSA. This CDR3 region has 14 residues. CDR3 bases: TGTGCCAGCAGCTTAGAGGGGCAGGGGTCGCTTGCTAGATTC. Translation: CASSLEGQGSLARF.

The rearrangement links TRBV30 to TRBJ1-1, with unresolved D. The CDR3 contains 14 residues. CDR1 is GTSNPN, CDR2 SVGIG, per germline (reference sequence). Deletions cut 5 bases from V and 0 bases from J, with 13 bases between. CDR3 in DNA: TGTGCCTGGGGTTCTAGACCCCTGAACACTGAAGCTTTCTTT. Protein: CAWGSRPLNTEAFF.

The CDR3 loop reads CASIEDGGVGHQPQHF. CDR3 bases: TGTGCCAGTATAGAGGACGGTGGGGTAGGGCATCAGCCCCAGCATTTT. V gene TRBV19 combines with J gene TRBJ1-5; D is unresolved. Trimming stripped 7 bases from V and 5 bases from J, with 21 bases between. The germline V gene encodes CDR1 LNHDA and CDR2 SQIVND (reference sequence). This CDR3 is built from 16 residues.

This chain joins TRBV5-1 and TRBJ1-1, with D perhaps TRBD1 (6 bases). There are 15 residues in the CDR3. Germline V gene sequence: CDR1 SGHRS, CDR2 YFSETQ. V dropped 3 bases and J dropped 1 base, with 13 bases sitting between them. The chain's CDR3 is CASSSASGQNTEAFF. For the CDR3, the DNA is TGCGCCAGCAGCTCTGCATCGGGACAGAACACTGAAGCTTTCTTT. Based on the CDR3 plus reference TRBV5-1 and TRBJ1-1, the full variable domain is KAGVTQTPRYLIKTRGQQVTLSCSPISGHRSVSWYQQTPGQGLQFLFEYFSETQRNKGNFPGRFSGRQFSNSRSEMNVSTLELGDSALYLCASSSASGQNTEAFFGQGTRLTVV.